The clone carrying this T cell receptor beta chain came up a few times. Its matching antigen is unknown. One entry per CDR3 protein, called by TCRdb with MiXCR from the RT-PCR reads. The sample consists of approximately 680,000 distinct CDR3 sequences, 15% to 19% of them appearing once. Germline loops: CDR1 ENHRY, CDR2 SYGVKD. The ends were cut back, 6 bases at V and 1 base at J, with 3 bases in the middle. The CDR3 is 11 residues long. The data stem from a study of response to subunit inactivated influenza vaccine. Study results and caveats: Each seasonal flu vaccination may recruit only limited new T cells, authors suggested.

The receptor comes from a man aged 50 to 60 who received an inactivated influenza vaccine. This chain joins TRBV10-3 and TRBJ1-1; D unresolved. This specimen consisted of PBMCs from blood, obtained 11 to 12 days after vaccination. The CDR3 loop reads CAIRSNTEAFF. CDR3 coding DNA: TGTGCCATCAGGTCGAACACTGAAGCTTTCTTT.